The next 26 T cell receptor beta chains were all read from a single sample in a study of shared clonotypes between healthy human individuals. Produced via immunoSEQ multiplex PCR; TCRdb's table is partial and in-frame only. The table has under 2,500,000 clones, 90% to 96% seen once. The specimen was naive CD4+ T cells sorted from blood. Subset reported: CD45RA+ positively selected. The source of these receptors is a man between 18 and 29 years old in good health.

The chain employs TRBV7-9 and TRBJ1-2; D uncertain. Germline V gene data show CDR1 as SEHNR and CDR2 as FQNEAQ (reference sequence). The CDR3 runs 15 residues. Deletions cut 0 bases from V and 4 bases from J, with 12 bases between. The DNA for the CDR3 is TGTGCCAGCAGCTTAGCAACCGTCAAACCCTATGGCTACACCTTC. Protein sequence: CASSLATVKPYGYTF.

This chain connects TRBV5-1 to TRBJ1-4; maybe TRBD1 (5 bases). Trimming shortened V by 4 bases and J by 0 bases, and 13 bases separated the two germline ends. This CDR3 has 16 residues. CDR1 is SGHRS, CDR2 YFSETQ, per germline. The CDR3 nucleotides are TGCGCCAGCAGCCCGGAGGGGACCGCAACTAATGAAAAACTGTTTTTT. It yields the protein CASSPEGTATNEKLFF.

The chain has TRBV27 and TRBJ1-2; 7 nucleotides agree with TRBD1. Unmatched junction bases numbered 7, after V lost 6 bases and J lost 3 bases. The CDR3 totals 14 residues. Germline CDR1 and CDR2: MNHEY and SMNVEV (reference sequence). The CDR3 nucleotides read TGTGCCAGCAGGCAATCTGGGACAGACTATGGCTACACCTTC. Translating gives CASRQSGTDYGYTF.

The sample holds one count of this clone. The V call is TRBV18, the J call TRBJ2-5; no reliable D call. The CDR3 is made up of 13 amino acids. Trimming stripped 6 bases from V and 3 bases from J, with 11 bases between. Germline V lookup: CDR1 KGHSH, CDR2 LQKENI. CDR3 residues: CASSRAREETQYF. CDR3 nucleotides: TGTGCCAGCTCCCGAGCCCGGGAAGAGACCCAGTACTTC.

This chain links TRBV14 with TRBJ2-3; no firm D call. The CDR3 runs to 14 residues. The germline V gene has CDR1 SGHDN and CDR2 FVKESK. V lost 0 bases, J lost 7 bases, and 11 bases lay in between. The CDR3 protein is CASSQDTTKHTQYF. The DNA for the CDR3 is TGTGCCAGCAGCCAAGATACAACAAAACATACGCAGTATTTT.

The chain recombines TRBV29-1 with TRBJ2-7, with D possibly called TRBD1 or TRBD2 (6 bases each). Germline V lookup: CDR1 SQVTM, CDR2 ANQGSEA. Trimming took off 4 bases at V and 2 bases at J, with 15 bases between the two ends. This CDR3 region has 14 residues. The CDR3 protein is CSVGGDTAPYEQYF. The CDR3 DNA reads as TGCAGCGTTGGGGGGGACACGGCTCCCTACGAGCAGTACTTC.

The rearrangement links TRBV21-1 to TRBJ1-4; the D call of TRBD1 is as the table states it, not checked on the DNA. TRBV21-1 is a pseudogene. The CDR3 runs 17 residues. The CDR3 loop is CASSKEGTPSTNEKLFF. DNA for the CDR3: TGTGCCAGCAGCAAGGAAGGGACACCATCAACTAATGAAAAACTGTTTTTT.

V and J are TRBV27 and TRBJ1-5; a weak D match, TRBD1 (5 bases). Trimming took 4 bases from V and 1 from J, leaving 17 bases between them. Germline loops: CDR1 MNHEY, CDR2 SMNVEV (reference sequence). This CDR3 is built from 17 residues. The CDR3 region is CASSSLTGTASNQPQHF. For the CDR3, the DNA is TGTGCCAGCAGTTCTCTAACCGGGACGGCGAGCAATCAGCCCCAGCATTTT.

This chain joins TRBV5-4 and TRBJ1-2; a weak D match, TRBD1 (6 bases). CDR1 SGHNT and CDR2 YYREEE come from the germline V gene (reference sequence). The V and J ends lost 10 bases and 1 base respectively, with 11 bases between them. This CDR3 spans 12 amino acids. The DNA for the CDR3 is TGTGCCGCCAGGGGCATTAACTATGGCTACACCTTC. Amino acid sequence: CAARGINYGYTF.

Notes on this clone: The sample has other DNA sequences that encode this CDR3 too. J is TRBJ1-1 and V is TRBV18; D remains unclear. Germline lookup yields CDR1 KGHSH and CDR2 LQKENI. CDR3 length: 12 residues. V lost 0 bases and J lost 7, with 6 bases in between. CDR3 nucleotide sequence: TGTGCCAGCTCACCACCTGACCGTGAAGCTTTCTTT. Protein sequence: CASSPPDREAFF. The whole variable domain, remainder taken from reference TRBV18 and TRBJ1-1, is NAGVMQNPRHLVRRRGQEARLRCSPMKGHSHVYWYRQLPEEGLKFMVYLQKENIIDESGMPKERFSAEFPKEGPSILRIQQVVRGDSAAYFCASSPPDREAFFGQGTRLTVV.

This chain uses TRBV11-2 with TRBJ1-2; D is unclear. The CDR3 runs 14 residues. CDR1 and CDR2 from the germline V gene are SGHAT and FQNNGV. Trimming left V 1 base short and J 4 bases short, with 10 bases between. This chain's CDR3 is CASSLVGEAYGYTF. CDR3 DNA sequence: TGTGCCAGCAGCTTAGTCGGCGAAGCCTATGGCTACACCTTC.

The V gene is TRBV7-9, the J gene TRBJ1-2; D is unclear. Germline V CDR1 and CDR2: SEHNR, FQNEAQ (reference sequence). This CDR3 contains 15 residues. V was cut by 7 bases and J by 5 bases, with 20 bases left in between. The chain's CDR3 is CASNNIGGLEYGYTF. The CDR3 DNA is TGTGCCAGCAACAACATCGGAGGCCTGGAGTATGGCTACACCTTC. The whole variable domain, filled in from reference TRBV7-9 and TRBJ1-2, reads DTGVSQNPRHKITKRGQNVTFRCDPISEHNRLYWYRQTLGQGPEFLTYFQNEAQLEKSRLLSDRFSAERPKGSFSTLEIQRTEQGDSAMYLCASNNIGGLEYGYTFGSGTRLTVV.

This clone was found once. The J gene is TRBJ2-6, the V gene TRBV11-2; no definite D call. CDR3 size: 19 residues. Germline assignment: CDR1 SGHAT and CDR2 FQNNGV. Trimming removed 1 base from V and 0 bases from J, with 16 bases in between. This chain's CDR3 is CASSLAFSTFSSGANVLTF. As DNA, the CDR3 is TGTGCCAGCAGCTTAGCGTTTTCCACGTTCAGCTCTGGGGCCAACGTCCTGACTTTC.

The CDR3 nucleotides are TGCGCCAGCAGCCAGAATCTGGGACAGCATAATGAAAAACTGTTTTTT. Its protein product is CASSQNLGQHNEKLFF. This chain uses TRBV4-3 with TRBJ1-4, with 7 nucleotides matching TRBD1. There are 16 residues in the CDR3. Germline values: CDR1 LGHNA, CDR2 YSLEER. V was clipped by 3 bases and J by 4 bases; unmatched bases: 8.

V is TRBV6-5 and J is TRBJ1-2; tentatively, D is TRBD1 (6 bases). V lost 2 bases and J 7 bases, leaving 17 bases between the germline ends. The CDR3 runs 15 residues. From germline, CDR1 is MNHEY and CDR2 SVGAGI. The CDR3 DNA reads TGTGCCAGCAGTTACGGGGGGCCGCCTATGTTTGGCTACACCTTC. Translating it yields CASSYGGPPMFGYTF.

The CDR3 coding sequence is TGTGCCAGCAGACGAGACAGGGGTGAGACCCAGTACTTC. As protein: CASRRDRGETQYF. This chain connects TRBV13 to TRBJ2-5, with 8 bases that match TRBD1. Trimming removed 6 bases from V and 5 bases from J; junction bases left unmatched: 5. This CDR3 region has 13 residues. Per the germline V gene, CDR1 is PRHDT and CDR2 is FYEKMQ (reference sequence).

CDR3 in amino acids: CASKRRDTGIDEQYF. The DNA of the CDR3 is TGCGCCAGCAAACGACGTGATACAGGGATTGACGAGCAGTACTTC. This sequence joins TRBV5-1 and TRBJ2-7, with TRBD1 as a possible D gene (6 bases). V lost 6 bases to trimming and J lost 5 bases, with 21 bases between them. The CDR3 is made up of 15 amino acids. Germline V lookup: CDR1 SGHRS, CDR2 YFSETQ.

The V gene is TRBV5-1, the J gene TRBJ2-2; possible D gene TRBD1, 6 bases. V lost 0 bases to trimming and J lost 5 bases, with 11 bases between them. The CDR3 consists of 15 residues. Germline V gene lookup returns CDR1 SGHRS and CDR2 YFSETQ. The CDR3 loop is CASSLDGQPTGELFF. CDR3 bases: TGCGCCAGCAGCTTGGACGGACAGCCTACCGGGGAGCTGTTTTTT. The whole variable domain, filled in from reference TRBV5-1 and TRBJ2-2, reads KAGVTQTPRYLIKTRGQQVTLSCSPISGHRSVSWYQQTPGQGLQFLFEYFSETQRNKGNFPGRFSGRQFSNSRSEMNVSTLELGDSALYLCASSLDGQPTGELFFGEGSRLTVL.

As DNA, the CDR3 is TGTGCCAGCAGCTTGGTACGCACAGATACGCAGTATTTT. Encoded protein: CASSLVRTDTQYF. The V gene is TRBV7-3, the J gene TRBJ2-3, with D unresolved. Trimming shortened V by 3 bases and J by 1 base, and 5 bases separated the two germline ends. The germline V gene encodes CDR1 SGHTA and CDR2 FQGTGA. The CDR3 sequence is 13 residues long.

Comment on this clone: Other DNA sequences in this specimen translate into the identical CDR3. CDR3 DNA sequence: TGTGCCAGCTCACCGGGACAGGGGAACCAGCCCCAGCATTTT. Protein: CASSPGQGNQPQHF. This chain links TRBV18 with TRBJ1-5, with 10 bases fitting TRBD1. The CDR3 extends over 14 amino acids. V lost 3 bases and J lost 7; bases outside the gene matches: 3. Per germline, CDR1 KGHSH and CDR2 LQKENI.

Worth noting for this clone: Other DNA sequences within the sample encode an identical CDR3. The chain joins TRBV5-6 to TRBJ2-5, with 8 bases matching TRBD1. V lost 2 bases and J lost 4; bases outside the gene matches: 1. CDR3 length: 13 amino acids. Germline values: CDR1 SGHDT, CDR2 YYEEEE. CDR3 DNA: TGTGCCAGCAGCTTCGGACAGGGAGAGACCCAGTACTTC. This sequence encodes CASSFGQGETQYF.

CDR3 amino acids: CASAGQANTEAFF. CDR3 in DNA: TGTGCCAGCGCGGGACAGGCGAACACTGAAGCTTTCTTT. The chain has TRBV2 and TRBJ1-1, with 8 bases fitting TRBD1. The CDR3 is made up of 13 amino acids. Germline CDR1 reads SNHLY; CDR2 reads FYNNEI. The V segment lost 8 bases and the J segment 1 base; nucleotides outside the gene matches: 3. The variable domain in full, with the rest retrieved from reference TRBV2 and TRBJ1-1, is EPEVTQTPSHQVTQMGQEVILRCVPISNHLYFYWYRQILGQKVEFLVSFYNNEISEKSEIFDDQFSVERPDGSNFTLKIRSTKLEDSAMYFCASAGQANTEAFFGQGTRLTVV.

The rearrangement uses TRBV5-8 and TRBJ2-7; either TRBD1 or TRBD2 may supply D (5 bases each). CDR1 is SGHTS and CDR2 is YDEGEE in the germline V gene. This CDR3 spans 14 amino acids. V gave up 6 bases and J gave up 2 bases, with 15 bases separating them. CDR3 sequence: CASTLFRGPYEQYF. CDR3 bases: TGTGCCAGCACCCTTTTTCGGGGCCCCTACGAGCAGTACTTC.

The V call is TRBV7-8, the J call TRBJ2-7, with 8 positions matching TRBD2. The CDR3 totals 15 residues. Trimming removed 5 bases from V and 1 base from J; junction bases left unmatched: 7. Looked up from germline, CDR1 is SGHVS and CDR2 is FQNEAQ. The CDR3: CASSPREGRSYEQYF. The CDR3 DNA follows: TGTGCCAGCAGCCCCCGGGAGGGCCGGTCCTACGAGCAGTACTTC.

The rearrangement uses TRBV6-5 and TRBJ2-1; D tentatively fits TRBD1 or TRBD2 (5 bases each). The length of the CDR3 is 14 residues. V was clipped by 6 bases and J by 2 bases, with 11 bases between them. Germline V lookup: CDR1 MNHEY, CDR2 SVGAGI. The CDR3 sequence is CASRAGSPYNEQFF. DNA of the CDR3: TGTGCCAGCAGAGCAGGGAGCCCCTACAATGAGCAGTTCTTC.

The chain combines TRBV6-1 with TRBJ2-7; no reliable D call. Germline lookup yields CDR1 MNHNS and CDR2 SASEGT. The CDR3 runs 13 residues. Trimming cost V 5 bases and J 3 bases, with 11 bases left between them. CDR3 sequence: CASSFRLLYEQYF. CDR3 sequence (DNA): TGTGCCAGCAGTTTCCGACTGCTCTACGAGCAGTACTTC.